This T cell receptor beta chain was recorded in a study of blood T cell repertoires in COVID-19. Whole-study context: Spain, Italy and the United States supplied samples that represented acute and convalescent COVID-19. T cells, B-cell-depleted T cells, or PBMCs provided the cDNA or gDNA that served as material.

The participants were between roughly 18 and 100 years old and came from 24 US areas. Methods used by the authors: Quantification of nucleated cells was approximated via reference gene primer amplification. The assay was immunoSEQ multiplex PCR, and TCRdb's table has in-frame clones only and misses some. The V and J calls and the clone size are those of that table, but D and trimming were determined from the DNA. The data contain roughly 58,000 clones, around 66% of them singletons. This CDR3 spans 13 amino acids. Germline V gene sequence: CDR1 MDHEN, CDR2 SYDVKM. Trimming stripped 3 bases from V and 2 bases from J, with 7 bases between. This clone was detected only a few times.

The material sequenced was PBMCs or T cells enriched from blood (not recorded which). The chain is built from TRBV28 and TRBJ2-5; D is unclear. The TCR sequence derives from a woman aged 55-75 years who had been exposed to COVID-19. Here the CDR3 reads CASSFMEQETQYF. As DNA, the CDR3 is TGTGCCAGCAGTTTTATGGAGCAAGAGACCCAGTACTTC.